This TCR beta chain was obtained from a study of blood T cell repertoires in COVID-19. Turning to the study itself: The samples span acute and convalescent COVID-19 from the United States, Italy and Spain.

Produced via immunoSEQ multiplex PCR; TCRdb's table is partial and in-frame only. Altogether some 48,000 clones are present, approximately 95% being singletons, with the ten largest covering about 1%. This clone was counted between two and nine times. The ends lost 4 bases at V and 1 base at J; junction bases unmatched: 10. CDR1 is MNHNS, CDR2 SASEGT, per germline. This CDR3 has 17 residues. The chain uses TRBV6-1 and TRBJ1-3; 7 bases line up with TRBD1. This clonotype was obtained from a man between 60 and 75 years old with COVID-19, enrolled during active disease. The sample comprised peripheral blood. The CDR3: CASSARQGWGSGNTIYF. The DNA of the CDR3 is TGTGCCAGCAGTGCCCGACAGGGATGGGGATCTGGAAACACCATATATTTT.